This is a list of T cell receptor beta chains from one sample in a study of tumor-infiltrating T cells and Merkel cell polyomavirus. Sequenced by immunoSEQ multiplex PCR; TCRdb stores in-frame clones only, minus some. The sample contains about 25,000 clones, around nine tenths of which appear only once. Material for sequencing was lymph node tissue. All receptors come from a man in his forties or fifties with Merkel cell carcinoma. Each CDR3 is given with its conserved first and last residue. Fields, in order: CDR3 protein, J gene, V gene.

CDR3: CASSLYQGNYGYTF
J: TRBJ1-2
V: TRBV28

CDR3: CASSSTRQAKDGYTF
J: TRBJ1-2
V: TRBV7-9

CDR3: CATAGDGANVLTF
J: TRBJ2-6
V: TRBV10-3

CDR3: CASSGRDRGTDTQYF
J: TRBJ2-3
V: TRBV2

CDR3: CASSLEQGSEAFF
J: TRBJ1-1
V: TRBV5-4

CDR3: CASSLKLAGLAEQYF
J: TRBJ2-7
V: TRBV28

CDR3: CATSRGQLGGNTEAFF
J: TRBJ1-1
V: TRBV15

CDR3: CASSVEDRRGMEQYF
J: TRBJ2-7
V: TRBV9

CDR3: CASSLEPGGSYEQYF
J: TRBJ2-7
V: TRBV7-2

CDR3: CASSLAPSGGDTQYF
J: TRBJ2-3
V: TRBV7-6

CDR3: CASSVQYEQYF
J: TRBJ2-7
V: TRBV11-2

CDR3: CASSVGRGGLAGYNEQFF
J: TRBJ2-1
V: TRBV9

CDR3: CASSHSQAKNIQYF
J: TRBJ2-4
V: TRBV19

CDR3: CASSSTLAAGTDTQYF
J: TRBJ2-3
V: TRBV5-6

CDR3: CASSQDRDNEQYF
J: TRBJ2-7
V: TRBV5-6

CDR3: CASSQGNTIYF
J: TRBJ1-3
V: TRBV5-6

CDR3: CASSLSRLAGAIGELFF
J: TRBJ2-2
V: TRBV19

CDR3: CAIMRAGTNTEAFF
J: TRBJ1-1
V: TRBV10-3

CDR3: CASSDSGSPYNEQFF
J: TRBJ2-1
V: TRBV9

CDR3: CSARIPFEAFF
J: TRBJ1-1
V: TRBV20-1

CDR3: CSVVYGGGNYGYTF
J: TRBJ1-2
V: TRBV29-1

CDR3: CASSSGFYEQYF
J: TRBJ2-7
V: TRBV5-5

CDR3: CASSEALRGTGSQETQYF
J: TRBJ2-5
V: TRBV2

CDR3: CASSRQNSGNTIYF
J: TRBJ1-3
V: TRBV5-4

CDR3: CASSFPSGGYEQYF
J: TRBJ2-7
V: TRBV5-5

CDR3: CASSLGQGTAGLAKNIQYF
J: TRBJ2-4
V: TRBV18

CDR3: CASSPRDRGPHTQYF
J: TRBJ2-3
V: TRBV13

CDR3: CASSLSTGTGGQPQHF
J: TRBJ1-5
V: TRBV7-9

CDR3: CASSLDRANEQYF
J: TRBJ2-7
V: TRBV5-1

CDR3: CASPYPSGSTGELFF
J: TRBJ2-2
V: TRBV30

CDR3: CASSLAPLGGGLAYQETQYF
J: TRBJ2-5
V: TRBV7-2

CDR3: CASSPPAGTSQQETQYF
J: TRBJ2-5
V: TRBV11-2

CDR3: CASSFRRASQPQHF
J: TRBJ1-5
V: TRBV28

CDR3: CASKGQGGVTGELFF
J: TRBJ2-2
V: TRBV19

CDR3: CASRVVVLSSYEQYF
J: TRBJ2-7
V: TRBV5-5

CDR3: CASSVRSGRGTDTQYF
J: TRBJ2-3
V: TRBV11-3

CDR3: CASSSGQGGYNEQFF
J: TRBJ2-1
V: TRBV28

CDR3: CASSGSGSSTDTQYF
J: TRBJ2-3
V: TRBV9

CDR3: CASSLSRGRMRGYTF
J: TRBJ1-2
V: TRBV5-6

CDR3: CASDSSVASGYTF
J: TRBJ1-2
V: TRBV28

CDR3: CASKGELAIYGELFF
J: TRBJ2-2
V: TRBV5-1

CDR3: CASSLNRGGTEAFF
J: TRBJ1-1
V: TRBV28

CDR3: CASQRGTDSYEQYF
J: TRBJ2-7
V: TRBV6-5

CDR3: CASNAGGGPYEQYF
J: TRBJ2-7
V: TRBV2

CDR3: CAWTRTGGTEAFF
J: TRBJ1-1
V: TRBV30

CDR3: CASSLTDRGLSGELFF
J: TRBJ2-2
V: TRBV7-3

CDR3: CASSRDSVCTF
J: TRBJ1-2
V: TRBV7-2

CDR3: CASSQVRDRVGYTF
J: TRBJ1-2
V: TRBV4-3

CDR3: CASSQVFGSNYGYTF
J: TRBJ1-2
V: TRBV4-2

CDR3: CASSRRDRGRPGELFF
J: TRBJ2-2
V: TRBV27

CDR3: CASSPPGLAEPDTQYF
J: TRBJ2-3
V: TRBV18

CDR3: CASSPSRNYGYTF
J: TRBJ1-2
V: TRBV28

CDR3: CASSLRAGPDQPQHF
J: TRBJ1-5
V: TRBV7-9

CDR3: CASSLDENKLYTF
J: TRBJ1-2
V: TRBV5-1

CDR3: CASSGRTGHQETQYF
J: TRBJ2-5
V: TRBV19

CDR3: CASSYSTSGSVYEQYF
J: TRBJ2-7
V: TRBV6-6

CDR3: CASSPPTGMNTEAFF
J: TRBJ1-1
V: TRBV7-9